Below are 6 T cell receptor beta chains sequenced from a single sample in a study of cytomegalovirus exposure and HLA in healthy donors. This PCR relied on a set of 60 Vbeta primers and 13 Jbeta primers. Generated by immunoSEQ multiplex PCR, the TCRdb table keeps only in-frame clones and is missing some. The table records fewer than 100,000 clones, around 78% of them present only once. Sample: PBMCs. The receptors were gathered from a male donor in good health and CMV-seropositive.

The gene calls are TRBV4-1 and TRBJ2-7, with D tentatively TRBD2 (6 bases). V shed 5 bases and J shed 3 bases, with 11 bases lying between them. This CDR3 region has 13 residues. CDR1 is MGHRA and CDR2 is YSYEKL in the germline V gene. In nucleotides, the CDR3 is TGCGCCAGCAGCTCGGGACTTAACTACGAGCAGTACTTC. It specifies CASSSGLNYEQYF.

The chain links TRBV7-2 to TRBJ1-2; 10 bases fit TRBD1. The germline gives CDR1 SGHTA, CDR2 FQGNSA. The CDR3 contains 15 residues. Germline trimming cut 3 bases from V and 4 bases from J; bases unmatched to any gene: 5. The CDR3 DNA reads as TGTGCCAGCAGCTTCGGACAGGGGGTAGGCTATGGCTACACCTTC. Its translation is CASSFGQGVGYGYTF.

The chain combines TRBV7-2 with TRBJ2-7, with 13 positions matching TRBD2. The J segment lost 6 bases and the V segment lost 5 bases, leaving 10 bases of the junction unmatched. The CDR3 is 16 residues long. Germline CDR1 and CDR2: SGHTA and FQGNSA. For the CDR3, the DNA is TGTGCCAGCAGCCCTAAGGGACTAGCGGGATACTCCGAGCAGTACTTC. It is translated as CASSPKGLAGYSEQYF.

This clone came up a few times. The chain is built from TRBV6-1 and TRBJ2-1, with 8 bases fitting TRBD2. Germline values: CDR1 MNHNS, CDR2 SASEGT. V shed 3 bases and J 14 bases; nucleotides not matched to a gene: 12. The CDR3 extends over 14 amino acids. The CDR3 nucleotides read TGTGCCAGCAGTGACTCGAGTTCCGGGACTAGTAAGTTCTTC. Translating gives CASSDSSSGTSKFF.

The chain recombines TRBV18 with TRBJ2-5; D perhaps matches TRBD2 (5 bases). Germline V gene data show CDR1 as KGHSH and CDR2 as LQKENI. CDR3 length: 15 residues. V lost 0 bases and J lost 5, with 13 bases in between. In DNA, the CDR3 is TGTGCCAGCTCACCACCGATTTTGCGGGTTGAGACCCAGTACTTC. It is translated as CASSPPILRVETQYF.

The chain joins TRBV20-1 to TRBJ2-7; no clear D. The CDR3 totals 11 residues. V dropped 4 bases and J dropped 5 bases, with 9 bases sitting between them. The germline V gene has CDR1 DFQATT and CDR2 SNEGSKA (reference sequence). CDR3 residues: CSATYGDEQYF. CDR3 DNA sequence: TGCAGTGCTACATACGGTGACGAGCAGTACTTC.